These 20 T cell receptor beta chains came from one sample sequenced in a study of shared clonotypes between healthy human individuals. Some clones are missing from TCRdb's copy, which holds only in-frame ones; the method was immunoSEQ multiplex PCR. This sample carries about 820,000 clones, around 92% of them seen once, and the ten largest clones take more than 20%. Positively selected for CCR7, the CD45RO-negative cells used as naive CD8 cells excluded terminally differentiated effector memory CD45RA+ cells. Sequenced: naive CD8+ T cells sorted from blood. These receptors were taken from a man younger than 45 in good health.

This chain joins TRBV19 and TRBJ2-7, with D possibly being TRBD1 (6 bases). The CDR3 is 15 amino acids. V was pared by 6 bases and J by 2 bases, with 17 bases between. Germline CDR1 LNHDA, CDR2 SQIVND (reference sequence). CDR3: CASRARDTSTYEQYF. CDR3 DNA sequence: TGTGCCAGTAGGGCCCGGGACACATCGACCTACGAGCAGTACTTC.

The V gene is TRBV29-1, the J gene TRBJ2-1, with D tentatively TRBD1 (6 bases). Per germline, CDR1 SQVTM and CDR2 ANQGSEA. Trimming shortened V by 3 bases and J by 2 bases, and 11 bases separated the two germline ends. CDR3 length: 14 residues. Here the CDR3 DNA reads TGCAGCGTTGAGGGACACCATACCTACAATGAGCAGTTCTTC. Protein product: CSVEGHHTYNEQFF.

The genes are TRBV27 and TRBJ2-7; TRBD1 agrees at 8 bases. Germline V gives CDR1 MNHEY, CDR2 SMNVEV (reference sequence). After removal of 4 bases from V and 2 bases from J, the junction contained 10 bases not matched to a gene. The CDR3 extends over 16 amino acids. The CDR3 reads CASSYTTGALPYEQYF. The CDR3 region has the DNA TGTGCCAGCAGTTACACGACAGGGGCTCTCCCCTACGAGCAGTACTTC.

V is TRBV11-2 and J is TRBJ2-3, with D unresolved. The V gene's germline CDR1 is SGHAT and CDR2 FQNNGV. The CDR3 totals 14 residues. V gave up 5 bases and J gave up 6 bases, with 15 bases separating them. The CDR3 spells CASSKSSSGDTQYF. The CDR3 coding sequence is TGTGCCAGCAGCAAAAGTAGTTCGGGTGATACGCAGTATTTT.

The CDR3 protein is CASSLFGDSYEQYF. The CDR3 coding sequence is TGTGCCAGCAGCTTATTTGGGGACTCCTACGAGCAGTACTTC. The chain combines TRBV7-2 with TRBJ2-7; D remains ambiguous. Germline V lookup: CDR1 SGHTA, CDR2 FQGNSA. This CDR3 region has 14 residues. Trimming stripped 2 bases from V and 0 bases from J, with 8 bases between.

This clone was seen a handful of times. The genes are TRBV27 and TRBJ2-5, with D unresolved. The CDR3 sequence is 11 residues long. The germline V and J ends were trimmed by 0 bases and 7 bases, with 3 bases remaining between them. CDR1 is MNHEY and CDR2 is SMNVEV in the germline V gene (reference sequence). CDR3 in amino acids: CASSLSGTQYF. CDR3 DNA: TGTGCCAGCAGTTTATCTGGGACCCAGTACTTC.

The gene calls are TRBV29-1 and TRBJ2-1; D is unresolved. Germline V lookup: CDR1 SQVTM, CDR2 ANQGSEA. The V and J ends lost 2 bases and 0 bases respectively, with 8 bases between them. The CDR3 sequence is 14 residues long. For the CDR3, the DNA is TGCAGCGTTGAATACAGAGACTCCTACAATGAGCAGTTCTTC. This sequence encodes CSVEYRDSYNEQFF.

This chain joins TRBV2 and TRBJ1-2; the match to TRBD1 covers 7 bases. This CDR3 contains 16 residues. Per germline, CDR1 SNHLY and CDR2 FYNNEI. J was trimmed by 5 bases and V by 4 bases; bases with no gene match: 13. The CDR3 region has the DNA TGTGCCAGCAGTGCTATCCCCGGGACAGTTGATTATGGCTACACCTTC. Translation: CASSAIPGTVDYGYTF.

This clone was counted a single time. Its ends do not fully match the called genes, so a read error is possible. This chain links TRBV27 with TRBJ2-4, with 9 bases aligning to TRBD1. The CDR3 is 13 amino acids. Germline CDR1 reads MNHEY; CDR2 reads SMNVEV (reference sequence). The CDR3 here is CASSSPGTGFMNF. As DNA, the CDR3 is TGTGCCAGCAGTTCCCCCGGGACAGGGTTCATGAACTTC.

The chain couples TRBV9 to TRBJ2-1; 12 nucleotides line up with TRBD1. Germline loops: CDR1 SGDLS, CDR2 YYNGEE. The CDR3 sequence is 16 residues long. J lost 9 bases, V lost 3 bases, and 10 bases had no gene match. The chain's CDR3 is CASSDPGQGALSEQFF. CDR3 coding DNA: TGTGCCAGCAGCGATCCGGGACAGGGGGCGTTATCTGAGCAGTTCTTC.

The chain joins TRBV7-9 to TRBJ2-1; the match to TRBD2 covers 10 bases. Trimming at V came to 3 bases and at J to 5 bases, leaving 16 bases not matched to a gene. This CDR3 comprises 19 residues. Germline-derived CDR1 and CDR2 are SEHNR and FQNEAQ (reference sequence). In DNA, the CDR3 is TGTGCCAGCAGCTTCTTCGGGACTAGCGATTTCCAGCGTAACAATGAGCAGTTCTTC. Protein: CASSFFGTSDFQRNNEQFF.

The rearrangement uses TRBV6-5 and TRBJ1-2; TRBD1 aligns across 11 bases. The CDR3 is 15 amino acids. V lost 2 bases to trimming and J lost 5 bases; unmatched junction nucleotides: 4. Germline CDR1 MNHEY, CDR2 SVGAGI. CDR3: CASSYGDRGGYGYTF. CDR3 coding DNA: TGTGCCAGCAGTTACGGGGACAGGGGGGGTTATGGCTACACCTTC.

The genes are TRBV28 and TRBJ1-5, with 10 bases fitting TRBD1. The ends lost 5 bases at V and 3 bases at J; junction bases unmatched: 4. The CDR3 runs 15 residues. Germline V gene data show CDR1 as MDHEN and CDR2 as SYDVKM. The CDR3: CASSGTGEINQPQHF. The CDR3 DNA reads TGTGCCAGCAGTGGGACAGGGGAAATCAATCAGCCCCAGCATTTT.

The chain combines TRBV18 with TRBJ2-4, with 10 bases aligning to TRBD1. The V and J ends lost 2 bases and 5 bases, in that order; junction bases with no gene match: 9. Germline CDR1 and CDR2: KGHSH and LQKENI. This CDR3 is 17 amino acids long. Here the CDR3 DNA reads TGTGCCAGCTCACCAATTAAGGGACAGGGGTTGGAAAACATTCAGTACTTC. Residues: CASSPIKGQGLENIQYF. Full variable domain (missing parts from reference TRBV18 and TRBJ2-4): NAGVMQNPRHLVRRRGQEARLRCSPMKGHSHVYWYRQLPEEGLKFMVYLQKENIIDESGMPKERFSAEFPKEGPSILRIQQVVRGDSAAYFCASSPIKGQGLENIQYFGAGTRLSVL.

The V and J genes are TRBV7-2 and TRBJ2-2; the match to TRBD2 covers 11 bases. Per the germline V gene, CDR1 is SGHTA and CDR2 is FQGNSA. With V trimmed by 3 bases and J by 4 bases, 4 bases remained unmatched. The CDR3 loop spans 16 amino acids. The CDR3 sequence: CASSFLAGGGTGELFF. In nucleotides, the CDR3 is TGTGCCAGCAGCTTTTTAGCGGGAGGGGGCACCGGGGAGCTGTTTTTT.

This rearrangement joins TRBV10-1 to TRBJ2-7; D gene ambiguous. The CDR3 has 12 amino acids. Germline V CDR1 and CDR2: WNHNN, SYGVQD (reference sequence). V was clipped by 0 bases and J by 6 bases, with 6 bases between them. The CDR3 nucleotides read TGCGCCAGCAGTGAGTCTCCCGGCGAGCAGTACTTC. This encodes CASSESPGEQYF.

This chain joins TRBV25-1 and TRBJ2-3; D call uncertain. Germline V gives CDR1 MGHDK, CDR2 SYGVNS. The CDR3 is 12 residues long. The V end lost 2 bases, the J end lost 6 bases, and 6 bases lay between the germline ends. Here the CDR3 DNA reads TGTGCCAGCAGTGAAGGGCCGGATACGCAGTATTTT. Residues: CASSEGPDTQYF.

This chain connects TRBV29-1 to TRBJ2-7, with unresolved D. The germline V gene encodes CDR1 SQVTM and CDR2 ANQGSEA. V gave up 2 bases and J gave up 0 bases, with 8 bases separating them. The CDR3 loop spans 13 amino acids. CDR3 bases: TGCAGCGTTGAATCAGCAGCCTCCTACGAGCAGTACTTC. Its translation is CSVESAASYEQYF.

CDR3 nucleotides: TGTGCCAGCAGCGTTCGAAAGTCTGGGGCCAACGTCCTGACTTTC. It yields the protein CASSVRKSGANVLTF. The V gene is TRBV9, the J gene TRBJ2-6; D not resolved. The germline V and J ends were trimmed by 2 bases and 1 base, with 7 bases remaining between them. Germline V gives CDR1 SGDLS, CDR2 YYNGEE. There are 15 residues in the CDR3.

CDR3 residues: CASSPTSGTHEQYF. The DNA of the CDR3 is TGTGCCAGTTCTCCAACTAGCGGGACCCACGAGCAGTACTTC. The V gene is TRBV19, the J gene TRBJ2-7; 10 bases fit TRBD2. J lost 5 bases, V lost 8 bases, and 9 bases had no gene match. CDR1 and CDR2 (germline): LNHDA, SQIVND (reference sequence). CDR3 length equals 14 residues.